The sequence of this TCR beta chain was determined in a study of blood T cell repertoires in COVID-19. The junction had 2 bases not matched to a gene; V was cut back by 0 bases and J by 7 bases. The CDR3 has 14 residues. CDR1 is SGHRS, CDR2 YFSETQ, per germline. Authors' data handling: Cell counts per sample came from amplifying reference gene primers. Produced via immunoSEQ multiplex PCR; TCRdb's table is partial and in-frame only. V and J calls and clone size are given by that table; D and trimming were obtained from the DNA. Of approximately 150,000 clones detected, more than 65% appear once; the ten largest clones hold about 4%.

The rearrangement joins TRBV5-1 to TRBJ2-1, with 9 bases fitting TRBD2. Specimen: peripheral blood. The clonotype was recovered from a man aged 60 to 69 with acute or convalescent COVID-19. CDR3 protein: CASSLEGLANEQFF. The CDR3 region has the DNA TGCGCCAGCAGCTTGGAGGGACTAGCAAATGAGCAGTTCTTC.